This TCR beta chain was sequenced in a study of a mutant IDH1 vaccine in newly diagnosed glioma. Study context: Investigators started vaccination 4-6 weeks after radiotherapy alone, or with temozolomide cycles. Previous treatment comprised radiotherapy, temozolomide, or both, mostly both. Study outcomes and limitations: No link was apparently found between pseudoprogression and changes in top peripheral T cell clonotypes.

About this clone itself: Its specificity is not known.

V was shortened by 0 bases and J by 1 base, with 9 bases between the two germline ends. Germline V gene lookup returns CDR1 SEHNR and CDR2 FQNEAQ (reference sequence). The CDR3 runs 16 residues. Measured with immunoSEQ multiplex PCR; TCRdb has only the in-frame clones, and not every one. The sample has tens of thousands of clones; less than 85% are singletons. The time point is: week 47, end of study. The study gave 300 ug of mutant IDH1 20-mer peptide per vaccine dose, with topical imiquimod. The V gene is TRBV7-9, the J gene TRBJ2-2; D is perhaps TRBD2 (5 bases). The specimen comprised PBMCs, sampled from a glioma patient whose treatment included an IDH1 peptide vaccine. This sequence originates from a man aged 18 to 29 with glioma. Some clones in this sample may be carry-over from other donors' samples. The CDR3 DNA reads TGTGCCAGCAGCTTAGCACCCGGGGTGAACACCGGGGAGCTGTTTTTT. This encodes CASSLAPGVNTGELFF.